Listed below are T cell receptor beta chains from one sample, sequenced in a study of blood T cells in healthy people across ages. TCRdb independently ran MiXCR on the 5' RACE reads; one entry per CDR3 protein. The sample lists approximately 900,000 distinct CDR3 sequences, roughly 28% occurring once. This sample also belongs to another study, concerning T cells of mothers and their children.

What was sequenced was blood. The receptors were sampled from a woman aged 40 to 50 in good health. CDR3s include the opening cysteine and the closing phenylalanine or tryptophan. The D gene is left open where the match is weak. Some rows mark clone size as missing; the rest say once, few, many or name a class of expanded clone.

TRBJ2-7	.	TRBV7-2	.	TGTGCCAGCAGCTTTTATGTGGGCGAGCAGTACTTC	CASSFYVGEQYF
TRBJ2-4	.	TRBV27	TRBD1	TGTGCCTGCAGTTTAGAGGGTTTTTTTTCGGACAGGTCATCCCTCCTAGCCAAAAACATTCAGTACTTC	CACSLEGFFSDRSSLLAKNIQYF
TRBJ1-2	.	TRBV7-9	.	TGTGCCAGCAGCCGCACGGCTGGGACTAACTATGGCTACACCTTC	CASSRTAGTNYGYTF
TRBJ2-5	.	TRBV30	.	TGTGCCTGGAGTGTCCGGTACGGCGAGACCCAGTACTTC	CAWSVRYGETQYF
TRBJ2-7	.	TRBV28	.	TGTGCCAGCAGTCCCGCCTCTGCGGGAAGCTCCTACGAGCAGTACTTC	CASSPASAGSSYEQYF
TRBJ1-4	.	TRBV7-2	.	TGTGCCAGCAGCCTAGCAGGCCCTAGAGAAAAACTGTTTTTT	CASSLAGPREKLFF
TRBJ2-7	.	TRBV28	.	TGTGCCAGCAGCACAAGTTTCCGAGGTATCGGGGAGCAGTACTTC	CASSTSFRGIGEQYF
TRBJ2-1	.	TRBV4-2	TRBD2	TGTGCCAGCAGCCTGACTAGCGGGGGGGCCTCAAACAATGAGCAGTTCTTC	CASSLTSGGASNNEQFF
TRBJ2-1	.	TRBV2	TRBD2	TGTGCCAGCGGATCTAGCGGGGGGGCCAATGAGCAGTTCTTC	CASGSSGGANEQFF
TRBJ1-5	many	TRBV20-1	.	TGCAGTGCTAGGACAATGGAGGGCAATCAGCCCCAGCATTTT	CSARTMEGNQPQHF
TRBJ2-1	.	TRBV20-1	.	TGCAGTGCTAGAGCCGTCCCGGGACTGCTGAGCTCCTACAATGAGCAGTTCTTC	CSARAVPGLLSSYNEQFF
TRBJ2-7	many	TRBV6-2/TRBV6-3	TRBD1	TGTGCCAGCCATTCAGGGACAGGGAGCTCCTACGAGCAGTACTTC	CASHSGTGSSYEQYF
TRBJ2-2	few	TRBV27	.	TGTGCCAGCAGTTTATATGGGGTCCCGGAAGGAAGCACCGGGGAGCTGTTTTTT	CASSLYGVPEGSTGELFF
TRBJ1-4	.	TRBV28	.	TGTGCCAGCAGTTTAGCAATGGCAACTAATGAAAAACTGTTTTTT	CASSLAMATNEKLFF
TRBJ2-7	once	TRBV20-1	.	TGCAGTGTTCCGGATAGGGGAAGCTCCTACGAGCAGTACTTC	CSVPDRGSSYEQYF
TRBJ2-7	.	TRBV29-1	.	TGCAGCGTTGATAGTCCCGGGGTGGACGAGCAGTACTTC	CSVDSPGVDEQYF
TRBJ1-5	few	TRBV12-3/TRBV12-4	.	TGTGCCAGCCGCATGGAATATGGCAATCAGCCCCAGCATTTT	CASRMEYGNQPQHF
TRBJ2-3	few	TRBV9	TRBD2	TGTGCCAGCAGCGTAAGGAGCGGGGGGGGGGATACGCAGTATTTT	CASSVRSGGGDTQYF
TRBJ2-7	many	TRBV20-1	.	TGCAGTGCTAGAGCCGGCTCAAGAAGGCACGGGGACTACGAGCAGTACTTC	CSARAGSRRHGDYEQYF
TRBJ1-2	.	TRBV7-9	TRBD1	TGTGCCGGCAGCTGTGGGGACAGGGACTATGGCTACACCTTC	CAGSCGDRDYGYTF
TRBJ2-7	once	TRBV7-2	.	TGTGCCAGCAGCTTATCAGGACAGAGAGTCGTCGGCTACGAGCAGTACTTC	CASSLSGQRVVGYEQYF
TRBJ2-3	.	TRBV12-3/TRBV12-4	.	TGTGCCAGCAGTTTATCTAGTAGCACAGATACGGAGTATTTT	CASSLSSSTDTEYF
TRBJ2-1	few	TRBV7-2	TRBD2	TGTGCCAGCAGCCCGGGACTAGCGGGGTGGGGTGTCAATGATGAGCAGTTCTTC	CASSPGLAGWGVNDEQFF
TRBJ2-3	few	TRBV20-1	.	TGCAGTGCTAGAGATGAGGCTAGCGGCACAGATACGCAGTATTTT	CSARDEASGTDTQYF
TRBJ2-5	many	TRBV20-1	.	TGCAGTGCTAGAGGGGAAGGGGTGAAGACCCAGTACTTC	CSARGEGVKTQYF
TRBJ2-1	few	TRBV6-6	.	TGTGCCAGCACCTTGACGGGGCGCCCCTCCTACAATGAGCAGTTCTTC	CASTLTGRPSYNEQFF
TRBJ2-7	many	TRBV9	.	TGTGCCAGCAGCGTAGAAATGGACAGCACCTACGAGCAGTACTTC	CASSVEMDSTYEQYF
TRBJ2-5	few	TRBV2	.	TGTGCCAGCAGTCGGACACGACAAGAGACCCAGTACTTC	CASSRTRQETQYF
TRBJ2-5	many	TRBV7-8	.	TGTGCCAGCAGCCCAATCGCTGCGGAGACCCAGTACTTC	CASSPIAAETQYF
TRBJ2-7	.	TRBV7-9	.	TGTGCCAGCAGCCCAGAGGCAGGGAGCCACGAGCAGTACTTC	CASSPEAGSHEQYF
TRBJ2-1	many	TRBV28	.	TGTGCCAGCAGTTTATTTACCCTCACGACACCATTTACTGAGTTCTTC	CASSLFTLTTPFTEFF
TRBJ2-1	many	TRBV6-2/TRBV6-3	TRBD2	TGTGCCAGCAGATCTCAGGGAGCGGGGGGGCATGTGTATGAGCAGTTCTTC	CASRSQGAGGHVYEQFF
TRBJ1-4	many	TRBV29-1	.	TGCAGCGGCGACTTGGACGGAAAACTGTTTTTT	CSGDLDGKLFF
TRBJ2-1	.	TRBV29-1	.	TGCAGCGTTGGTGCCACTTCGGGGCGCAACAATGAGCAGTTCTTC	CSVGATSGRNNEQFF
TRBJ2-3	few	TRBV10-3	.	TGTGCCATCAGTGATCCCTTGGCTAGCGTGAGCACAGATACGCAGTATTTT	CAISDPLASVSTDTQYF
TRBJ1-1	.	TRBV4-1	.	TGCGCCAGCAGCCACCTGATGGGGGCGAGACGAAGGAACACTGAAGCTTTCTTT	CASSHLMGARRRNTEAFF
TRBJ1-2	.	TRBV9	.	TGTGCCAGCAGCGTAGATGGCCGGGGGCCATATGGCTACACCTTC	CASSVDGRGPYGYTF
TRBJ1-3	few	TRBV7-2	.	TGTGCCAGCAGTTTCGGACGAGACACCATATATTTT	CASSFGRDTIYF
TRBJ2-1	few	TRBV19	TRBD1	TGTGCCAGTACCAGGGGGATATACAATGAGCAGTTCTTC	CASTRGIYNEQFF
TRBJ2-3	.	TRBV7-9	.	TGTGCCAGCAGCCATGGGGTTTTGACGGATACGCAGTATTTT	CASSHGVLTDTQYF
TRBJ1-1	.	TRBV29-1	.	TGCAGCGTGGCCGTACGAGGAACGAACACTGAAGCTTTCTTT	CSVAVRGTNTEAFF
TRBJ2-1	many	TRBV4-3	.	TGCGCCAGCAGCCACAAATCCCGGGACGAGCAGTTCTTC	CASSHKSRDEQFF
TRBJ2-2	few	TRBV11-2	TRBD2	TGTGCCAGCAGCCTTACTAGCGGGGGGCCCGCTCCGGAGCTGTTTTTT	CASSLTSGGPAPELFF
TRBJ1-5	few	TRBV28	.	TGTGCCAGCACTCTAGGGGGTAATCAGCCCCAGCATTTT	CASTLGGNQPQHF
TRBJ1-2	.	TRBV5-8	.	TGTGCCAGCAGCTTGGAAACACACCTCTATGGCTACACCTTC	CASSLETHLYGYTF
TRBJ2-7	.	TRBV5-1	.	TGCGCCAGCAGCTTGGGACAGATAGCTACCTACGAGCAGTACTTC	CASSLGQIATYEQYF
TRBJ2-5	few	TRBV12-3/TRBV12-4	TRBD2	TGTGCCAGCAGTTTGTCCTCGGTATTACTAGCGGGGGGCCTCAACAATGAGCAGTACTTC	CASSLSSVLLAGGLNNEQYF
TRBJ2-7	many	TRBV2	TRBD1	TGTGCCAGCCGGGACAGCCTTTTCTACGAGCAGTACTTC	CASRDSLFYEQYF
TRBJ2-5	few	TRBV15	.	TGTGCCACCAGCAGAGATGCTTCCGGGGGCCAAGAGACCCAGTACTTC	CATSRDASGGQETQYF
TRBJ2-7	few	TRBV15	.	TGTGCCACCAACAGAGATCGCCGGGGCTCCTACGAGCAGTACTTC	CATNRDRRGSYEQYF
TRBJ1-1	.	TRBV4-1	TRBD1	TGCGCCAGCAGCCTATACTACGGGACAGGGCGAAGTCGTACTGAAGCTTTCTTT	CASSLYYGTGRSRTEAFF
TRBJ2-7	many	TRBV28	.	TGTGCCAGCAGTTTTAGCTCCTACGAGCAGTACTTC	CASSFSSYEQYF
TRBJ2-1	many	TRBV29-1	.	TGCAGCGTTGAGGGGTTCTACAATGAGCAGTTCTTC	CSVEGFYNEQFF
TRBJ1-2	.	TRBV24-1	.	TGTGCCACCAGTGAGGTAGACAGGAACTATGGCTACACCTTC	CATSEVDRNYGYTF
TRBJ1-2	few	TRBV3-1	.	TGTGCCAGCAGCCGAGAGGGGACCATGGCCTATGGCTACACCTTC	CASSREGTMAYGYTF